This TCR beta chain emerged from a study of T cells in Graves' hyperthyroidism and ophthalmopathy (dated by TCRdb to about 2019). Concerning the study at large: Peripheral blood samples were taken at the time of initial diagnosis, prior to any treatment. In roughly six Graves' hyperthyroidism patients, the study also compared T-cell repertoires from thyroid tissue with T-cell repertoires from blood. Prospective prediction of ophthalmopathy was tested in an independent validation cohort consisting of fewer than 20 hyperthyroidism patients and more than 15 patients who later progressed to ophthalmopathy. According to the paper, TCR Vbeta CDR3 sequencing was carried out on over 130 peripheral blood samples, which came from approximately 43 ophthalmopathy, about 75 hyperthyroidism and 17 progressor patients. For training and testing, the 110 or so patients in the discovery cohort were randomly divided in a 7:3 ratio. TCR V-J signatures able to tell the groups apart were searched for in a discovery cohort of about a hundred patients, of whom more than 40 had Graves' ophthalmopathy and about 60 had stable Graves' hyperthyroidism. After sampling, hyperthyroidism patients received methimazole starting at 30 mg daily, and ophthalmopathy patients received high-dose intravenous methylprednisolone. Broad study findings and their caveats: Blood samples also contained most of the expanded thyroid clonotypes (frequency above 0.001), which suggests that blood repertoires may reflect thyroid immune responses. In validation, progression to ophthalmopathy was predicted by the model with almost 71% sensitivity and roughly 76% specificity, a median of roughly 6.4 months before onset. No statistical method was used to fix the sample size in advance, and group allocation was not hidden from the investigators. In cross-validation, a model built on a 13 V-J signature told ophthalmopathy apart from stable hyperthyroidism with 85% to 90% sensitivity and around 84% specificity, and in testing the same model reached 80%/75%.

As concerns this clonotype: There is no known antigen for this receptor. No base qualities exist here, and no much larger clone lies one base off it.

From a lookup of the germline V gene, CDR1 and CDR2 are SGHVS and FNYEAQ. V is pruned by 5 bases and J by 4 bases, leaving 9 bases of the junction without a gene match. Including the terminal cysteine and phenylalanine, the CDR3 comprises 17 residues. The entry retains the CDR3 DNA only, 51 bases that are in frame from base 1. Stable Graves' hyperthyroidism was defined as the absence of progression to ophthalmopathy over 18 months of follow-up. Hyperthyroidism patients were newly diagnosed, had a disease duration of under 2 months, and were aged 18 to 65 years. Patients with uncontrolled infections, other autoimmune diseases, pregnancy or lactation were excluded. Clinical symptoms, serum thyroxine and TRAb, thyroid ultrasound, and orbital computed tomography formed the basis for the diagnoses. PBMCs were separated from over 9 ml of fresh peripheral blood using Ficoll-Paque density gradient centrifugation. Total RNA was extracted with Trizol reagent, and quality was checked on an Agilent 2100 Bioanalyzer.

TCR beta CDR3 regions were amplified from RNA transcripts. The first round of RT-PCR for the TCR CDR3 was performed with the HTBI primer set and the Qiagen OneStep RT-PCR kit. Libraries were constructed in a second round of multiplex PCR, after which size selection and purification were performed. Libraries were sequenced paired-end with 100 bp reads on an Illumina HiSeq2000. In the authors' own workflow: SOAPnuke was used to process the raw data, with reads discarded if the reads contained adapters or uncalled bases, had a mean Phred below 15, or lacked an exact constant-primer or identifier match. COPE v1.2.5 was used to merge the high-quality paired reads, and each unique nucleotide sequence was defined as a clonotype. MiTCR v1.1 was used to align clonotypes to the IMGT TRBV, TRBD and TRBJ reference segments. The analysis was restricted to V-J combinations with a frequency above 0.0001, which together covered 99.2% of the repertoires. A TCS score was defined as the ratio between F50 (clonal expansion) and ExV (chaos), using BLOSUM62-based TCRdist between CDR3 peptides within each V-J. Welch's t-statistics and random forest reduced around 520 V-J features to 13, which were used in a naive Bayes classifier (R e1071). The public sequencing data were trimmed at Q25 with fastp and processed into clonotypes with MiXCR by TCRdb, which kept only in-frame beta chains. Rows with a matching CDR3 protein are joined into one entry that keeps the most common DNA and genes. The V and J calls here are based on TCRdb, not the publication. The sample table contains some 560,000 distinct CDR3 sequences; only one count was recorded for roughly 14% of them. Roughly 7.3% of the sample lies in the top ten.

This TCR was sampled from a woman aged 30 to 39 with Graves' hyperthyroidism. This receptor chain uses TRBV7-6 and TRBJ2-3; 13 central bases correspond to TRBD2. The sample consisted of blood. CDR3 reads: CASSPRTSGSRADTQYF. The nucleotides are TGTGCCAGCAGCCCTAGGACTAGCGGGAGTCGAGCAGATACGCAGTATTTT.